This T cell receptor (beta chain) was sequenced in a study of cytomegalovirus exposure and HLA in healthy donors. Whole-study findings and limits: Whilst most TCR sequences proved rare, a subset of public TCRs occurred across many donors. The TCR clusters that emerged in the first cohort tended, a later analysis found, to co-occur in the approximately 130 validation repertoires. Reported results showed that the classifier diagnosed cytomegalovirus status with high specificity and sensitivity. The authors listed roughly 150 TCR beta chains as cytomegalovirus-associated.

The CDR3 contains 14 residues. CDR1 and CDR2 (germline): MNHEY, SMNVEV (reference sequence). V lost 6 bases and J lost 1, with 10 bases in between. With respect to this clone: The target antigen is unknown.

The method was immunoSEQ multiplex PCR; TCRdb's version includes in-frame clones alone and lacks a portion of them. This table holds 160,000 or so clones, around 90% found once. The material sequenced was PBMCs. This receptor was identified in a young man in good health and CMV-seronegative. This chain uses TRBV27 with TRBJ1-5; D gene uncertain. The CDR3 loop is CASSSGLSNQPQHF. The DNA for the CDR3 is TGTGCCAGCAGCTCTGGGCTGAGCAATCAGCCCCAGCATTTT.